Sequencing of this T cell receptor beta chain was carried out in a study of CD8 T cells in ankylosing spondylitis. This clonotype has ten or more counts. Using its own MiXCR run on the 5' RACE reads, TCRdb lists one record per CDR3 protein. Here the sample spans 100,000 to 150,000 distinct CDR3 sequences, more than 6.5% being singletons. CDR1 is LGHNA, CDR2 YSLEER, per germline. V was pared by 0 bases and J by 5 bases, with 7 bases between. The CDR3 totals 13 residues. The chain combines TRBV4-3 with TRBJ1-2; no firm D call. Sample: blood, either unsorted or a sorted T cell fraction (not recorded which). This clonotype originated in a male donor with ankylosing spondylitis or in good health (not recorded which). The CDR3 DNA is TGCGCCAGCAGCCAAGAGACAAGATATGGCTACACCTTC. Translation gives CASSQETRYGYTF.